Below are 10 T cell receptor beta chains sequenced from a single sample in a study of OX40 agonist ivuxolimab in advanced cancers. Sequencing used immunoSEQ multiplex PCR; TCRdb keeps in-frame clones, though not all of them. The table records tens of thousands of clones, about 90% of them present only once. This specimen consisted of CD4+ or CD8+ T cells sorted from blood, obtained in a trial of the OX40 agonist ivuxolimab. Source of these receptors: an adult with an advanced solid tumor such as melanoma, head and neck, liver or kidney cancer.

The rearrangement uses TRBV27 and TRBJ2-1; 9 nucleotides align to TRBD2. This CDR3 has 17 amino acids. The V segment lost 6 bases and the J segment 4 bases; nucleotides outside the gene matches: 13. Germline CDR1 reads MNHEY; CDR2 reads SMNVEV (reference sequence). CDR3: CASSPLAGEPQYNEQFF. DNA for the CDR3: TGTGCCAGCAGCCCCTTAGCGGGGGAGCCGCAATACAATGAGCAGTTCTTC.

The chain combines TRBV11-3 with TRBJ2-1, with 16 bases matching TRBD2. CDR3 size: 15 residues. V lost 5 bases, J lost 8 bases, and 3 bases stayed unmatched. Per germline, CDR1 SGHNT and CDR2 YENEEA. CDR3 sequence: CASSLGTSGGDEQFF. The CDR3 DNA follows: TGTGCCAGCAGCCTGGGGACTAGCGGGGGGGATGAGCAGTTCTTC.

The chain links TRBV13 to TRBJ1-2, with a weak D call TRBD1 (6 bases). This CDR3 spans 16 amino acids. Between the trimmed V and J ends, which lost 3 bases and 0 bases, there was a span of 14 bases. Germline lookup yields CDR1 PRHDT and CDR2 FYEKMQ (reference sequence). The CDR3 DNA reads as TGTGCCAGCAGCTTCGGACAGATAACACCTAACTATGGCTACACCTTC. This encodes CASSFGQITPNYGYTF.

V gene TRBV6-5 combines with J gene TRBJ2-7, with D hard to call. Trimming took off 2 bases at V and 4 bases at J, with 12 bases between the two ends. The germline V gene has CDR1 MNHEY and CDR2 SVGAGI. The CDR3 consists of 14 residues. The CDR3 sequence is CASSYRAAGYEQYF. The CDR3 region has the DNA TGTGCCAGCAGTTACAGGGCGGCAGGTTACGAGCAGTACTTC.

The chain links TRBV10-1 to TRBJ2-5, with D tentatively TRBD1 (7 bases). The CDR3 is 16 residues long. V shed 3 bases and J shed 5 bases, with 19 bases lying between them. The germline V gene has CDR1 WNHNN and CDR2 SYGVQD (reference sequence). In nucleotides, the CDR3 is TGCGCCAGCAGTGATTCTCTGGAGGGGGCTTGGGAGACCCAGTACTTC. It yields the protein CASSDSLEGAWETQYF.

The gene calls are TRBV27 and TRBJ2-1, with TRBD1 as a possible D gene (6 bases). The CDR3 is 15 residues long. The V and J ends lost 6 bases and 0 bases respectively, with 12 bases between them. Germline V CDR1 and CDR2: MNHEY, SMNVEV (reference sequence). The CDR3 protein is CASSYTGSSYNEQFF. CDR3 sequence (DNA): TGTGCCAGCAGCTATACAGGGAGCTCCTACAATGAGCAGTTCTTC.

V gene TRBV25-1 combines with J gene TRBJ1-1, with no clear D. Germline assignment: CDR1 MGHDK and CDR2 SYGVNS. V dropped 2 bases and J dropped 1 base, with 11 bases sitting between them. CDR3 size: 15 residues. The CDR3 nucleotides are TGTGCCAGCAGTGAAAGAGCTATGACGAACACTGAAGCTTTCTTT. It specifies CASSERAMTNTEAFF.

The chain combines TRBV11-2 with TRBJ2-5; no clear D. V lost 6 bases and J lost 5, with 16 bases in between. The CDR3 spans 14 residues. Germline-derived CDR1 and CDR2 are SGHAT and FQNNGV. The CDR3 nucleotides read TGTGCCAGCAGTATCTTTGGTCCGCGGGAGACCCAGTACTTC. This encodes CASSIFGPRETQYF.

The chain recombines TRBV27 with TRBJ2-1, with D tentatively TRBD1 (5 bases). V lost 2 bases and J lost 0, with 8 bases in between. The CDR3 is made up of 15 amino acids. CDR1 and CDR2 from the germline V gene are MNHEY and SMNVEV (reference sequence). For the CDR3, the DNA is TGTGCCAGCAGTTTAAAGGGGCCCTCCTACAATGAGCAGTTCTTC. It encodes CASSLKGPSYNEQFF.

This clone came up a few times. The rearrangement links TRBV30 to TRBJ1-1; 7 positions match TRBD1. The germline V gene has CDR1 GTSNPN and CDR2 SVGIG (reference sequence). Unmatched junction bases numbered 7, after V lost 4 bases and J lost 8 bases. There are 12 residues in the CDR3. CDR3 amino acids: CAWTPGGAEAFF. CDR3 in DNA: TGTGCCTGGACCCCAGGGGGTGCGGAAGCTTTCTTT.